This TCR beta chain was recorded in a study of vaccination effects on CD4 cells after COVID-19. Some clones are missing from TCRdb's copy, which holds only in-frame ones; the method was immunoSEQ multiplex PCR. There are 25,000 to 30,000 clones in the sample; around 86% occur only once, and 5.8% lies in the top ten. Before any sequencing was done, the ViraFEST assay used viral peptide pools to expand antigen-specific CD4+ T cells. An approximately ten-day culture period preceded the isolation of CD4+ T cells. Two-dose vaccination with either BNT162b2 or mRNA-1273 was given to the participants. This clone was seen once. Its antigen is not identified. V gave up 5 bases and J gave up 5 bases, with 16 bases separating them. The CDR3 consists of 14 residues. The germline gives CDR1 SGHRS, CDR2 YFSETQ.

The sequences come from CD4+ T cells from PBMCs cultured with SARS-CoV-2 spike peptides, collected after COVID-19 vaccination. This receptor was identified in a human donor who received a COVID-19 vaccine. Some clones in this sample may be carry-over from other donors' samples. V is TRBV5-1 and J is TRBJ1-1; D unresolved. CDR3 bases: TGCGCCAGCAGGGTAACGGATAGAGGGACTGAAGCTTTCTTT. Its protein product is CASRVTDRGTEAFF.